One TCR beta chain is described in this entry. The protocol was immunoSEQ multiplex PCR, while the TCRdb copy is restricted to in-frame clones and leaves out a portion. The table records 310,000 or so clones, more than 80% of them present only once. V lost 4 bases to trimming and J lost 0 bases; unmatched junction nucleotides: 6. From germline, CDR1 is LNHNV and CDR2 YYDKDF (reference sequence). There are 15 residues in the CDR3. The age range of participants was about 18 to 95 years, with residence in some 25 US areas. This entry belongs to a study of blood T cell repertoires in COVID-19. Study summary: PBMCs, B-cell-depleted T cells, or T cells were the source of the cDNA or gDNA that made up the material.

J is TRBJ2-7 and V is TRBV15, with 7 bases lining up with TRBD1. The sample consisted of PBMCs or T cells enriched from blood (not recorded which). This TCR was sampled from a woman between 25 and 40 years old who had recovered from COVID-19. CDR3 in DNA: TGTGCCACCAGCAATTACCGGGACAGCTCCTACGAGCAGTACTTC. Its translation: CATSNYRDSSYEQYF. Using reference TRBV15 and TRBJ2-7 for the parts outside the CDR3, the full variable domain is DAMVIQNPRYQVTQFGKPVTLSCSQTLNHNVMYWYQQKSSQAPKLLFHYYDKDFNNEADTPDNFQSRRPNTSFCFLDIRSPGLGDTAMYLCATSNYRDSSYEQYFGPGTRLTVT.